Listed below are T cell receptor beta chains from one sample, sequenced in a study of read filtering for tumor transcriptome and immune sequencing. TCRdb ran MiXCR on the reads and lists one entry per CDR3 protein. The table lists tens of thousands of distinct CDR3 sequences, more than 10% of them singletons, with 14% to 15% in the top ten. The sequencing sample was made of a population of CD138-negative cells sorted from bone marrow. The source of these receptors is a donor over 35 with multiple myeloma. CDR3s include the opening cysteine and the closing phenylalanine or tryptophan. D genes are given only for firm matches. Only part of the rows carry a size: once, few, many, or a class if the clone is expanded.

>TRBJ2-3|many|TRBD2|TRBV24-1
TGTGCCACCAGCGAAACTAGCGGGAGCGCAGATACGCAGTATTTT
CATSETSGSADTQYF
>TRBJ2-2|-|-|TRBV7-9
TGTGCCAGCGGCCAAGGGGCAATAGGCGCCGGGGAGCTGTTTTTT
CASGQGAIGAGELFF
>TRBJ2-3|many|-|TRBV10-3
TGTGCCATCAGTGAGTCAGGCGGAGCCCTCGGAAAGACAGATACGCAGTATTTT
CAISESGGALGKTDTQYF
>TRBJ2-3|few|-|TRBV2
TGTGCCAGCAGCAGGGTTACTAGCACAGATACGCAGTATTTT
CASSRVTSTDTQYF
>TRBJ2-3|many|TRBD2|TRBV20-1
TGCAGTGCTAGAGAGAGGACTAGCGGGCTAGCAACGCAGTATTTT
CSARERTSGLATQYF
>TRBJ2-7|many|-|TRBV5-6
TGTGCCAGCAGAGTGAGGGACGAGCAGTACTTC
CASRVRDEQYF
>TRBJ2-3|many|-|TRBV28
TGTGCCACAAGGGGCACAGATACGCAGTATTTT
CATRGTDTQYF
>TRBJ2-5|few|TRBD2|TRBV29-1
TGCAGCGTTGAACGATCAGGGAGGGGAGAGACCCAGTACTTC
CSVERSGRGETQYF
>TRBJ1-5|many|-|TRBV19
TGTGCCAGTAGTACAACCCGCAGGGCCCGCAGCAATCAGCCCCAGCATTTT
CASSTTRRARSNQPQHF
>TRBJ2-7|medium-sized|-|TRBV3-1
TGTGCCAGCAGCCTGCAAGGGGGGGCCTCCGAGCAGTACTTC
CASSLQGGASEQYF
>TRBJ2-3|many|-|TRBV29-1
TGCAGCGTTGAAGATCAAGGTTTGTGCCTCACGAATACGCAGTATTTT
CSVEDQGLCLTNTQYF
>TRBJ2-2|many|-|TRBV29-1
TGCAGCGTCTACGGAGGGTTAGACAACAGTCGGCTGTTTTTT
CSVYGGLDNSRLFF
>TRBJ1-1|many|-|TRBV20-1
TGCAGTGCTAGACCAACCACTGAAGCTTTCTTT
CSARPTTEAFF
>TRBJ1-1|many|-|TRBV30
TGTGCCTGGGGAAGGGGCATAACTGAAGCTTTCTTT
CAWGRGITEAFF
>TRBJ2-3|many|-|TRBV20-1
TGCAGTGCTAGGATGGGAGATACGCAGTATTTT
CSARMGDTQYF
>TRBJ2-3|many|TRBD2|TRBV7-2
TGTGCCAGCAGCTCCCAGCGGGAGGGCCGTGGAGATACGCAGTATTTT
CASSSQREGRGDTQYF
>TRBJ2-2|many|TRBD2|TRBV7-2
TGTGCCAGCAGCTTCAGCGGGAGGGGTGCCGGGGAGCTGTTTTTT
CASSFSGRGAGELFF
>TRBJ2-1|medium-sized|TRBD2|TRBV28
TGTGCCAGCAAATTCCGGGACTACATTTACAATGAGCAGTTCTTC
CASKFRDYIYNEQFF
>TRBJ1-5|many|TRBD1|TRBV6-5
TGTGCCAGCAGTGACAGGGGTATGAGCAATCAGCCCCAGCATTTT
CASSDRGMSNQPQHF
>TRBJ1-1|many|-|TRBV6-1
TGTGCCAGCAGTGGCTCCCCGAGCACTGAAGCTTTCTTT
CASSGSPSTEAFF
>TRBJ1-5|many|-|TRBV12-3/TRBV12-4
TGTGCCAGCCGACAGGACTTACAACAGCCCCAGCATTTT
CASRQDLQQPQHF
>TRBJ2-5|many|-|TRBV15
TGTGCCACCAGTCCCGGTTGGGGGGGAAGGGGGCAAGAGACCCAGTACTTC
CATSPGWGGRGQETQYF
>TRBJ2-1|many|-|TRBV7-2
TGTGCCAGCAGCGACCGGGACGGAACCTACAATGAGCAGTTCTTC
CASSDRDGTYNEQFF
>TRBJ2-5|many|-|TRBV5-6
TGTGCCAGCAGCCTCGGGGGTCCAGAGACCCAGTACTTC
CASSLGGPETQYF
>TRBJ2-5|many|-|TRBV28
TGTGCCAGCAGTTTCGTGGTGGAGGAGACCCAGTACTTC
CASSFVVEETQYF
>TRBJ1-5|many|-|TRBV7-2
TGTGCCAGCAGCCGCGGTAGGGTGCAGCCCCAGCATTTT
CASSRGRVQPQHF
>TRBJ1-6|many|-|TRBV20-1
TGCAGTGCTAGAGGCCCGATAATAAATTCACCCCTCCACTTT
CSARGPIINSPLHF
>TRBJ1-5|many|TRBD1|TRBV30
TGTGCCTGGACTCCACAGGGGGCTGGCAATCAGCCCCAGCATTTT
CAWTPQGAGNQPQHF
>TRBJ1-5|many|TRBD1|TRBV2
TGTGCCAGCAGTGATCAGGGGGTCAATCAGCCCCAGCATTTT
CASSDQGVNQPQHF
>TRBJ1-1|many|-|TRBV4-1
TGCGCCAGCAGCCAAGTGGTCAGGGGTATGGTGAATACTGAAGCTTTCTTT
CASSQVVRGMVNTEAFF
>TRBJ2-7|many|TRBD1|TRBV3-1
TGTGCCAGCAGCCCTCAGCAGGGGGCCTCCTACGAGCAGTACTTC
CASSPQQGASYEQYF
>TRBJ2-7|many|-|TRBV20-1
TGCAGTGCTAGGACGGGGGTGACCTACGAGCAGTACTTC
CSARTGVTYEQYF
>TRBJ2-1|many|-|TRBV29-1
TGCAGCGTTGGGAGGGGAGGGGGGCACAATGAGCAGTTCTTT
CSVGRGGGHNEQFF
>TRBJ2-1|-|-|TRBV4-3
TGCGCCAGCAGCCTGACAGCTTACAATGAGCAGTTCTTC
CASSLTAYNEQFF
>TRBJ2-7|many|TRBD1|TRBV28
TGTGCCAGCAGTTCCCGGACAGGGGTTGGGGAGCAGTACTTC
CASSSRTGVGEQYF
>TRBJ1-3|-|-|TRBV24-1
TGTGCCACCAGAGGATCTGGAAACACCATATATTTT
CATRGSGNTIYF
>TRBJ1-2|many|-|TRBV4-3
TGCGCCAGCAGCCAAGAGACTTCTATTTCGGTCGGCTATGGCTACACCTTC
CASSQETSISVGYGYTF
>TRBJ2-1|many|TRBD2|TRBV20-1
TGCAGTGCTAGAAAGGCGGGAGGGACCGGTGCGCAGTTCTTC
CSARKAGGTGAQFF
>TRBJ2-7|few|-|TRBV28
TGTGCCAGCAGTTTACGGGACTACGAGCAGTACTTC
CASSLRDYEQYF
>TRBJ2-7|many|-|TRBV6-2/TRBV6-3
TGTGCCAGCAGTTACCGGGGAGCCAACGAGCAGTACTTC
CASSYRGANEQYF
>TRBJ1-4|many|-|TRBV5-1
TGCGCCAGCAGCTTGGGTGCAACTAATGAAAAACTGTTTTTT
CASSLGATNEKLFF
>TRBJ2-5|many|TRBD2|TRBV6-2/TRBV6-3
TGTGCCAGCAGACTAGCGGGGGCGACTCGGGAGACCCAGTACTTC
CASRLAGATRETQYF
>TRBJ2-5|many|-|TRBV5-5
TGTGCCAGCAGCTTGCCCTTCCAGGAGCGGGAGACCCAGTACTTC
CASSLPFQERETQYF
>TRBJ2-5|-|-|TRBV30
TGTGCCTGGAGTGTAGTTTTGGAGACCCAGTACTTC
CAWSVVLETQYF
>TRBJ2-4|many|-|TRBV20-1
TGCAGTGCTAGTTACATTGGGCTAGCCAAAAACATTCAGTACTTC
CSASYIGLAKNIQYF
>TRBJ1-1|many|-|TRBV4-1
TGCGCCAGCAGCCAAGATCCTCGGGCTGAAGCTTTCTTT
CASSQDPRAEAFF
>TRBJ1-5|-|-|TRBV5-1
TGCGCCAGCAGCGAAGCAGGAGGAGGTATTCAGCCCCAGCATTTT
CASSEAGGGIQPQHF
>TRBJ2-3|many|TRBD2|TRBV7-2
TGTGCCAGCAGCTTCTCACCTCTCGCGGGAGCAGATACGCAGTATTTT
CASSFSPLAGADTQYF
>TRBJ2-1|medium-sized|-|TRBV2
TGTGCCAGCACTCCTCGAGAGGGGGGTGAGCAGTTCTTC
CASTPREGGEQFF
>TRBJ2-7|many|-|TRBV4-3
TGCGCCAGCAGCCAAGACGAAAGGGTGAGCGAGCAGTACTTC
CASSQDERVSEQYF
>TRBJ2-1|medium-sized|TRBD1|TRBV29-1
TGCAGCGTTGAAGAGGGACAGGGGTCCTACAATGAGCAGTTCTTC
CSVEEGQGSYNEQFF
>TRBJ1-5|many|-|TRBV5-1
TGCGCCAGCAGCTTGGGGCCAGAATCGTACCAGCCCCAGCATTTT
CASSLGPESYQPQHF